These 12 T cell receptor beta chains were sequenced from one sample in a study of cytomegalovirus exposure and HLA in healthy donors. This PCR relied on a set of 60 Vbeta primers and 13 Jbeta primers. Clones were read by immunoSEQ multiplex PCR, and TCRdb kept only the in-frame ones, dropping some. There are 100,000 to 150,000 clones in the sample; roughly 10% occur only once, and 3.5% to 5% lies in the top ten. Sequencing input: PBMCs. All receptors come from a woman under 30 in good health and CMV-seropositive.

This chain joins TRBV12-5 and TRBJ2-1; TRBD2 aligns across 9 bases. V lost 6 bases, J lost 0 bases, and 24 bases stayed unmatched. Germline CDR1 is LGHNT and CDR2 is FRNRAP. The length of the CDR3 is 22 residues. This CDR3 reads CASGAEGFYSGSPISSYNEQFF. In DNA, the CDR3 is TGTGCTAGTGGCGCAGAAGGGTTCTATAGCGGGAGCCCCATCAGCTCCTACAATGAGCAGTTCTTC.

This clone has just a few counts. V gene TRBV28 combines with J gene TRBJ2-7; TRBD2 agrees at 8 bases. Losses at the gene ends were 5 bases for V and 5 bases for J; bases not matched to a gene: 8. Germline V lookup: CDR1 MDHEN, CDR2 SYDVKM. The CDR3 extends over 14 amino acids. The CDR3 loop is CASSREGTLHEQYF. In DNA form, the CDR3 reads TGTGCCAGCAGTCGGGAGGGGACACTACACGAGCAGTACTTC.

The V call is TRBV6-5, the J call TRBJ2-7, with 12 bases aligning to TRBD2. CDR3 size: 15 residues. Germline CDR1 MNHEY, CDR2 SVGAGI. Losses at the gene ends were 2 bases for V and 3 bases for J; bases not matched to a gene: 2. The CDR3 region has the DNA TGTGCCAGCAGTTACGGACTAGCGGGAAGCTACGAGCAGTACTTC. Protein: CASSYGLAGSYEQYF.

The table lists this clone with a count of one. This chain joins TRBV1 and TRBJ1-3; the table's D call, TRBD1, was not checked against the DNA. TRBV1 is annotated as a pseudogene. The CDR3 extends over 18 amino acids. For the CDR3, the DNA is TGCACCAGCAGCCTCTTCACCGGGACAGGGTCTGGGGCAAACACCATATATTTT. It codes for CTSSLFTGTGSGANTIYF.

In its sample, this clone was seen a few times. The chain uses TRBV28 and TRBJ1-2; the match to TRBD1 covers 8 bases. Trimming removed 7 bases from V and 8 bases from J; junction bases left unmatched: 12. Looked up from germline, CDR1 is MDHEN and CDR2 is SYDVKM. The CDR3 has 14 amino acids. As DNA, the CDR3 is TGTGCCAGCACTAACTGGTTGACAGGGGCAGGCTACACCTTC. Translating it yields CASTNWLTGAGYTF.

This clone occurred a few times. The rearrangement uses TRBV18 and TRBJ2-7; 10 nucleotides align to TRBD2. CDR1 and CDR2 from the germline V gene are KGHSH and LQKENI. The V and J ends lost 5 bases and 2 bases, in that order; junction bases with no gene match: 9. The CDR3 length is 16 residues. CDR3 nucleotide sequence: TGTGCCAGCTCATATACCGCAACTAGCGGGACCTACGAGCAGTACTTC. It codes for CASSYTATSGTYEQYF.

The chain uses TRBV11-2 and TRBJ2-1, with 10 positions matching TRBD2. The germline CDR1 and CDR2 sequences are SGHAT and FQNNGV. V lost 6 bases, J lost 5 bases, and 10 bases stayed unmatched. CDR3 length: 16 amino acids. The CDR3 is CASSTSQREGNNEQFF. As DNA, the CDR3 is TGTGCCAGCAGTACGAGCCAGCGGGAGGGGAACAATGAGCAGTTCTTC.

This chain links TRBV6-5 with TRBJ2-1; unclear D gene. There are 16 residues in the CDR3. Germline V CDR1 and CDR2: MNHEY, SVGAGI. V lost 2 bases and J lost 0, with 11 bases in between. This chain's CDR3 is CASSYGSKISYNEQFF. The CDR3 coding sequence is TGTGCCAGCAGTTACGGTTCTAAAATCTCCTACAATGAGCAGTTCTTC.

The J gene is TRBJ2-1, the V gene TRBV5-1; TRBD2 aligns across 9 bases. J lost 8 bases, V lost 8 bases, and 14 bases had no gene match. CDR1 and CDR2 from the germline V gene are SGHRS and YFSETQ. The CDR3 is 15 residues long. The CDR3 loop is CASRPQAGGPDEQFF. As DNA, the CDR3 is TGCGCCAGTCGCCCCCAGGCGGGAGGGCCCGATGAGCAGTTCTTC.

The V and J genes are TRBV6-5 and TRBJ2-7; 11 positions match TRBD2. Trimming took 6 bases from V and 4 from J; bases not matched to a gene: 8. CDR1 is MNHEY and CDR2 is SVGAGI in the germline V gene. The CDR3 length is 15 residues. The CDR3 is CASSPLAGGGYEQYF. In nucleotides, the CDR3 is TGTGCCAGCAGCCCCCTAGCGGGAGGCGGATACGAGCAGTACTTC.

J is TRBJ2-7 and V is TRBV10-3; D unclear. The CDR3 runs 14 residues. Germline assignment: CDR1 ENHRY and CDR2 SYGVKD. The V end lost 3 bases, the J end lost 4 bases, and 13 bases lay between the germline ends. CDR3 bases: TGTGCCATCAGTGACGCCGACCAACTATACGAGCAGTACTTC. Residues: CAISDADQLYEQYF.

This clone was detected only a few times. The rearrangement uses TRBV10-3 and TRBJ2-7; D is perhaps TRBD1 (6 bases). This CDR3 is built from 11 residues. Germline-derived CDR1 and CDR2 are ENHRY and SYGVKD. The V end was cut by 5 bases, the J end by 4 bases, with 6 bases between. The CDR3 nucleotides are TGTGCCATCAGTAGGGGGTACGAGCAGTACTTC. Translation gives CAISRGYEQYF.